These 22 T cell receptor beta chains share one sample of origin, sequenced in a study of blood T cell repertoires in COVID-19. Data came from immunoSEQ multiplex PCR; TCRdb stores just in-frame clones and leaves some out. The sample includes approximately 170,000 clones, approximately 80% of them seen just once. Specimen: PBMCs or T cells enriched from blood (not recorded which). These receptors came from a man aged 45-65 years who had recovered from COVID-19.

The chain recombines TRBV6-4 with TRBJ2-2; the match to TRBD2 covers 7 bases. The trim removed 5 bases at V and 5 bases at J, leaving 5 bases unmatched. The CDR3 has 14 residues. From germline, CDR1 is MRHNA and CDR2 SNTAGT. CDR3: CASSPKGGTGELFF. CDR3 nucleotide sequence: TGTGCCAGCAGTCCGAAGGGAGGGACCGGGGAGCTGTTTTTT.

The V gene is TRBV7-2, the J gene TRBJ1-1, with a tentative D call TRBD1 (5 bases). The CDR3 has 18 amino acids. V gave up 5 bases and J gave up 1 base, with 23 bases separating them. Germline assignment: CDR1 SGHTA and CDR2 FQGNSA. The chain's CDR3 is CASSHTGGGAKANTEAFF. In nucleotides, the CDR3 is TGTGCCAGCAGCCACACGGGGGGAGGGGCCAAGGCGAACACTGAAGCTTTCTTT.

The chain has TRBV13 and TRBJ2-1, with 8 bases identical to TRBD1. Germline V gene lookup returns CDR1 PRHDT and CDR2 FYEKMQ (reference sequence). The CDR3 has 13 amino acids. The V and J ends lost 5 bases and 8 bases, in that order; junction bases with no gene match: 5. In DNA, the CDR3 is TGTGCCAGCAGCCGTCAGGGGGCCCATGAGCAGTTCTTC. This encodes CASSRQGAHEQFF.

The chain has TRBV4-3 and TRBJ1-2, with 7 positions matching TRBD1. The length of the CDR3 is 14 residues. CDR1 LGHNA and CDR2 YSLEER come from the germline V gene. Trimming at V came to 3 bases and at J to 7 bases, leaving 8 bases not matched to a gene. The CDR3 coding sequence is TGCGCCAGCAGCCAGGAGACAGGGAGTATTGGCTACACCTTC. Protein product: CASSQETGSIGYTF.

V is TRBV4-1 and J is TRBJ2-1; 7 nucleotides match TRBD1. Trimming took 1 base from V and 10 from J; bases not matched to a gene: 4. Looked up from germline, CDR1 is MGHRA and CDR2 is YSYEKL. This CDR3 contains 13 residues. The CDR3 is CASSQGTGGEQFF. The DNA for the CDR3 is TGCGCCAGCAGCCAAGGGACAGGTGGAGAGCAGTTCTTC.

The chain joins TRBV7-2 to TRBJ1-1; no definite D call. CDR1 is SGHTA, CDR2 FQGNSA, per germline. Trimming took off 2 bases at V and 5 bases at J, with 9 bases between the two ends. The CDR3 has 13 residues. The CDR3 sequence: CASSLNPGTEAFF. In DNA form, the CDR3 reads TGTGCCAGCAGCTTAAATCCGGGTACTGAAGCTTTCTTT.

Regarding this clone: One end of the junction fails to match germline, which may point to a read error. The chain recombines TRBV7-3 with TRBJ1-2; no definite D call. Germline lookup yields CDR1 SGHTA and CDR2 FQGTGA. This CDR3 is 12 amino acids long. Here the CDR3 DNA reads TGTGCCAGCAGCTTATTAACGTCCCCAAGCGTCTTC. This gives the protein CASSLLTSPSVF. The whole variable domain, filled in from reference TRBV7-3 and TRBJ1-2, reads GAGVSQTPSNKVTEKGKYVELRCDPISGHTALYWYRQSLGQGPEFLIYFQGTGAADDSGLPNDRFFAVRPEGSVSTLKIQRTERGDSAVYLCASSLLTSPSVFGSGTRLTVV.

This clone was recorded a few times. This CDR3 is CASRTGFVGEQYF. CDR3 DNA: TGTGCCAGCAGGACAGGGTTTGTCGGGGAGCAGTACTTC. The chain is built from TRBV28 and TRBJ2-7; TRBD1 matches 7 bases. V was clipped by 6 bases and J by 7 bases; unmatched bases: 9. Germline assignment: CDR1 MDHEN and CDR2 SYDVKM. The CDR3 is 13 amino acids.

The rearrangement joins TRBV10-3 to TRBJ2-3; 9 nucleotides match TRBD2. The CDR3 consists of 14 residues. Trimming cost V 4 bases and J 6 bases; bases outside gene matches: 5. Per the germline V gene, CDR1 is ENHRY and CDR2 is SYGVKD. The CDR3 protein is CAISAGGGGDTQYF. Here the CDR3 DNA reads TGTGCCATCAGTGCTGGCGGGGGGGGTGATACGCAGTATTTT.

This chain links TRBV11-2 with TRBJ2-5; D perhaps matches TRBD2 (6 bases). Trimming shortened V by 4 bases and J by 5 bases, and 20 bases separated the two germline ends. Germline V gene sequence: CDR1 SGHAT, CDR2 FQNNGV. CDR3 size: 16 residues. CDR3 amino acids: CASSSPIVAEQETQYF. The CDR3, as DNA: TGTGCCAGCAGCTCCCCCATAGTAGCGGAGCAGGAGACCCAGTACTTC.

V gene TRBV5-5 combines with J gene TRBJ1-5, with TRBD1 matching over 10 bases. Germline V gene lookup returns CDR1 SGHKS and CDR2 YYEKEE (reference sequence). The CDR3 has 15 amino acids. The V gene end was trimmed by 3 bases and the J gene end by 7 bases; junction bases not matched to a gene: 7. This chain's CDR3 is CASSWEPGQGQPQHF. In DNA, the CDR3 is TGTGCCAGCAGCTGGGAACCGGGACAGGGGCAGCCCCAGCATTTT.

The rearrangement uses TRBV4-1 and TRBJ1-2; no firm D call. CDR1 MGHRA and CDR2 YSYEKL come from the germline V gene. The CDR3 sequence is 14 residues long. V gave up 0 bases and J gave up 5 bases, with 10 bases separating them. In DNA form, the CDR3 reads TGCGCCAGCAGCCAAGATCAGGCGGGGTATGGCTACACCTTC. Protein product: CASSQDQAGYGYTF.

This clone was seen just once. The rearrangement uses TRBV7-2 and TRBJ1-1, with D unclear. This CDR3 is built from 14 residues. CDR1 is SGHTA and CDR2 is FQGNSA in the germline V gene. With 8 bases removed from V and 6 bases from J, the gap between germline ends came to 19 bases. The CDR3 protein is CASGNRETKPEAFF. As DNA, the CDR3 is TGTGCCAGCGGTAATCGGGAGACAAAACCTGAAGCTTTCTTT.

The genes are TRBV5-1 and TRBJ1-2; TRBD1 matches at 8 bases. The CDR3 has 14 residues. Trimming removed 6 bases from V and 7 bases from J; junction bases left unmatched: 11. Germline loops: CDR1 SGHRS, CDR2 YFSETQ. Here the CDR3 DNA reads TGCGCCAGCAAGGGACAGGCCAGGGGTGGTGGCTACACCTTC. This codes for CASKGQARGGGYTF.

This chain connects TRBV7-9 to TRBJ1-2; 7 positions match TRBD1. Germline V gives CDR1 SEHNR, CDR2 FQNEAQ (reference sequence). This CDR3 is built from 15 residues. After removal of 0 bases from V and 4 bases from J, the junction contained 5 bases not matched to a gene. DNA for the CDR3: TGTGCCAGCAGCTTAGCGAACAGGGGTGGCTATGGCTACACCTTC. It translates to CASSLANRGGYGYTF.

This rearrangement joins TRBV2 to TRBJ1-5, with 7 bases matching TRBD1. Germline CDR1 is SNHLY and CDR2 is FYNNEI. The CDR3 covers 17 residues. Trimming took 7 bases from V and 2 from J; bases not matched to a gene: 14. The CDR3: CASNYDRDEAGNQPQHF. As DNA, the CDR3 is TGTGCCAGCAATTACGACAGGGACGAGGCTGGCAATCAGCCCCAGCATTTT.

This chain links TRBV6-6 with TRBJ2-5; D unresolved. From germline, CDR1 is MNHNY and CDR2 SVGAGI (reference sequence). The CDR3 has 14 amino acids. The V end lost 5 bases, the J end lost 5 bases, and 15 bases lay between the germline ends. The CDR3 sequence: CASSKLSSLETQYF. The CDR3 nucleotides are TGTGCCAGCAGTAAACTTAGTAGCCTCGAGACCCAGTACTTC.

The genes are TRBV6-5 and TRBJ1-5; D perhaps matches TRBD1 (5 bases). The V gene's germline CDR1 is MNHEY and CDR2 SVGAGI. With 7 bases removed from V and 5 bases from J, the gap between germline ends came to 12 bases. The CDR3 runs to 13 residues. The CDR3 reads CASTLSGYQPQHF. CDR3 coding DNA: TGTGCCAGCACTCTCTCAGGGTATCAGCCCCAGCATTTT.

The CDR3 coding sequence is TGTGCCAGCAGTTACCCCACCGGGAAGAGGGATGGCTACACCTTC. It yields the protein CASSYPTGKRDGYTF. The genes are TRBV6-5 and TRBJ1-2; D uncertain. Trimming stripped 2 bases from V and 6 bases from J, with 16 bases between. The CDR3 runs to 15 residues. Germline CDR1 is MNHEY and CDR2 is SVGAGI.

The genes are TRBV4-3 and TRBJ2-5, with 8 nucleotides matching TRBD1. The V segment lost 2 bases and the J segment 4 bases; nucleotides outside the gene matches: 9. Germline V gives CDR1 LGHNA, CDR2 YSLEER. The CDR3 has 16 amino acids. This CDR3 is CASSQYTGGIGETQYF. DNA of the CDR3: TGCGCCAGCAGCCAATATACAGGGGGGATAGGAGAGACCCAGTACTTC.

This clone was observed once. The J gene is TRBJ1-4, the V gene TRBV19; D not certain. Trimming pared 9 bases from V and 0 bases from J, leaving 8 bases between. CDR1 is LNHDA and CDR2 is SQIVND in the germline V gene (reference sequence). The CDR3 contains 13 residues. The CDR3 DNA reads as TGTGCCAGCAGACACGCAACTAATGAAAAACTGTTTTTT. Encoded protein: CASRHATNEKLFF.

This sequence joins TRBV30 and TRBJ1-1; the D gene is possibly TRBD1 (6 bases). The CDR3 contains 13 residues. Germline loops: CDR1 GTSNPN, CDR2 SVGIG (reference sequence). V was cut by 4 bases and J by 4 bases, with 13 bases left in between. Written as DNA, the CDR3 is TGTGCCTGGAACAGGGTCGCGGTCACTGAAGCTTTCTTT. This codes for CAWNRVAVTEAFF.